A selection of T cell receptor beta chains follows, all from one sample in a study of blood T cells in healthy people across ages. MiXCR, applied by TCRdb to the 5' RACE reads, yields one record per CDR3 protein. The table includes under 850,000 distinct CDR3 sequences, 35% to 40% detected once. Material: blood. These receptor sequences come from a man aged 18 to 29 in good health. CDR3s include the opening cysteine and the closing phenylalanine or tryptophan. The D gene is left open where the match is weak. Some rows mark clone size as missing; the rest say once, few, many or name a class of expanded clone.

v_call: TRBV20-1
d_call: -
clone_size: -
j_call: TRBJ2-3
cdr3_nt: TGCAGTGCTAGAGAACAGCTCACAGATACGCAGTATTTT
cdr3_aa: CSAREQLTDTQYF

v_call: TRBV6-2/TRBV6-3
d_call: TRBD2
clone_size: -
j_call: TRBJ2-1
cdr3_nt: TGTGCCAGCAGTTACATAGGACTAGCCTTCTCCTACAATGAGCGGTTCTTC
cdr3_aa: CASSYIGLAFSYNERFF

v_call: TRBV5-1
d_call: -
clone_size: -
j_call: TRBJ2-1
cdr3_nt: TGCGCCAGCAGCCCCAGCCCAGGGGAGACCCAGTTCTTC
cdr3_aa: CASSPSPGETQFF

v_call: TRBV6-2/TRBV6-3
d_call: -
clone_size: -
j_call: TRBJ2-1
cdr3_nt: TGTGCCAGCAGTTGGACCCGGAGCTCCTACAATGAGCAGTTCTTC
cdr3_aa: CASSWTRSSYNEQFF

v_call: TRBV20-1
d_call: -
clone_size: -
j_call: TRBJ2-1
cdr3_nt: TGCAGTGCTAGAGCGGCCCAGGGTGGTAGCGGCCGGGATGAGCAGTTCTTC
cdr3_aa: CSARAAQGGSGRDEQFF

v_call: TRBV10-3
d_call: -
clone_size: -
j_call: TRBJ2-1
cdr3_nt: TGTGCCATCAGTGAGTCACGGGAGACCCAGTTCTTC
cdr3_aa: CAISESRETQFF

v_call: TRBV20-1
d_call: -
clone_size: -
j_call: TRBJ2-3
cdr3_nt: TGCAGTGCTGTCAGGGGACCCACAGATACGCAGTATTTT
cdr3_aa: CSAVRGPTDTQYF

v_call: TRBV20-1
d_call: -
clone_size: -
j_call: TRBJ1-3
cdr3_nt: TGCAGTGCTCCCCACAGAAACACCATATATTTT
cdr3_aa: CSAPHRNTIYF

v_call: TRBV12-3/TRBV12-4
d_call: -
clone_size: -
j_call: TRBJ1-2
cdr3_nt: TGTGCCAGCAGTGGGCGGCGAGTGGATGGCTACACCTTC
cdr3_aa: CASSGRRVDGYTF

v_call: TRBV12-3/TRBV12-4
d_call: -
clone_size: few
j_call: TRBJ1-2
cdr3_nt: TGTGCCAGCAGTTTTGGGGGGCTTGGCTACACCTTC
cdr3_aa: CASSFGGLGYTF

v_call: TRBV7-3
d_call: TRBD1
clone_size: -
j_call: TRBJ1-1
cdr3_nt: TGTGCCAGCAGCTCGAACAGGGGGGGAGGAGCTTTCTTT
cdr3_aa: CASSSNRGGGAFF

v_call: TRBV6-5
d_call: -
clone_size: -
j_call: TRBJ1-5
cdr3_nt: TGTGCCAGCAGTGAGGGGGTTCGACAGCCCCAGCATTTT
cdr3_aa: CASSEGVRQPQHF

v_call: TRBV30
d_call: TRBD2
clone_size: -
j_call: TRBJ2-7
cdr3_nt: TGTGCCTGGAGTGTGGGCCTAGCGGGGAACTACGAGCAGTACTTC
cdr3_aa: CAWSVGLAGNYEQYF

v_call: TRBV12-3/TRBV12-4
d_call: TRBD2
clone_size: many
j_call: TRBJ2-1
cdr3_nt: TGTGCCAGCAGGGGACTAGCGGGGGGGTCCTCCTACAATGAGCAGTTCTTC
cdr3_aa: CASRGLAGGSSYNEQFF

v_call: TRBV7-9
d_call: TRBD2
clone_size: few
j_call: TRBJ2-7
cdr3_nt: TGTGCCAGCAGCTTGGATAGCGGGGGGCTATACGAGCAGTACTTC
cdr3_aa: CASSLDSGGLYEQYF

v_call: TRBV3-1
d_call: -
clone_size: once
j_call: TRBJ2-1
cdr3_nt: TGTGCCAGCAGCCCGACTACCTCGGAGGAGCAGTTCTTC
cdr3_aa: CASSPTTSEEQFF

v_call: TRBV4-1
d_call: -
clone_size: -
j_call: TRBJ1-4
cdr3_nt: TGCGCCAGCAGCTCAACTGAGGGGGGACTGTTTTTT
cdr3_aa: CASSSTEGGLFF

v_call: TRBV28
d_call: -
clone_size: -
j_call: TRBJ1-5
cdr3_nt: TGTGCCAGCAGTATGGTTTTGCGGCCCCAGCATTTT
cdr3_aa: CASSMVLRPQHF

v_call: TRBV4-3
d_call: TRBD1
clone_size: many
j_call: TRBJ2-7
cdr3_nt: TGCGCCAGCAGCCAAAAGCGAGGGGACAGCTCCTACGAGCAGTACTTC
cdr3_aa: CASSQKRGDSSYEQYF

v_call: TRBV6-5
d_call: TRBD2
clone_size: -
j_call: TRBJ2-2
cdr3_nt: TGTGCCAGCAGTTACAGACTAGCGGAGTACACCGGGGAGCTGTTTTTT
cdr3_aa: CASSYRLAEYTGELFF

v_call: TRBV4-1
d_call: -
clone_size: -
j_call: TRBJ2-5
cdr3_nt: TGCGCCAGCAGCCACCCGGGACTGCAAGAGACCCAGTACTTC
cdr3_aa: CASSHPGLQETQYF

v_call: TRBV7-2
d_call: -
clone_size: -
j_call: TRBJ1-1
cdr3_nt: TGTGCCGGCAGCCAGCAGGCGAACACTGAAGCTTTCTTT
cdr3_aa: CAGSQQANTEAFF

v_call: TRBV10-2
d_call: -
clone_size: -
j_call: TRBJ2-1
cdr3_nt: TGCGCCAGCAATAGTGGGACGGGGGCTCTATACAATGAGCAGTTCTTC
cdr3_aa: CASNSGTGALYNEQFF

v_call: TRBV15
d_call: TRBD2
clone_size: -
j_call: TRBJ2-5
cdr3_nt: TGTGCCACCAGCGGCGGGGGGGATCAAGAGACCCAGTACTTC
cdr3_aa: CATSGGGDQETQYF

v_call: TRBV20-1
d_call: -
clone_size: few
j_call: TRBJ1-2
cdr3_nt: TGCAGTGCTAGGCCCGCACAGGATCTCGGCTACACCTTC
cdr3_aa: CSARPAQDLGYTF

v_call: TRBV11-2
d_call: TRBD2
clone_size: -
j_call: TRBJ2-1
cdr3_nt: TGTGCCAGCAGCTTGGAACTAGCGGGGCTAGACAATGAGCAGTTCTTC
cdr3_aa: CASSLELAGLDNEQFF

v_call: TRBV27
d_call: TRBD1
clone_size: -
j_call: TRBJ1-2
cdr3_nt: TGTGCCGGCAGTTTATCACAGGGGGGAGGCTACACCTTC
cdr3_aa: CAGSLSQGGGYTF

v_call: TRBV6-6
d_call: -
clone_size: few
j_call: TRBJ2-5
cdr3_nt: TGTGCCAGCAGTTACCGCAGGGATGAGACCCAGTACTTC
cdr3_aa: CASSYRRDETQYF

v_call: TRBV20-1
d_call: -
clone_size: -
j_call: TRBJ1-1
cdr3_nt: TGCAGTGCTAGCAAACTGAACCCTGAAGCTTTCTTT
cdr3_aa: CSASKLNPEAFF

v_call: TRBV5-1
d_call: TRBD2
clone_size: -
j_call: TRBJ2-7
cdr3_nt: TGCGCCAGCAGCTTGAGGGGAGGGGTAGCGGGGGCCTCCTACGAGCAGTACTTC
cdr3_aa: CASSLRGGVAGASYEQYF

v_call: TRBV9
d_call: -
clone_size: -
j_call: TRBJ2-2
cdr3_nt: TGTGCCAGCAGCGTAGATCAGTACATCGGGGAGCTGTTTTTT
cdr3_aa: CASSVDQYIGELFF

v_call: TRBV7-3
d_call: -
clone_size: -
j_call: TRBJ2-5
cdr3_nt: TGTGCCAGCAGCTCCCAGCGGGCCCTACAGGATGAGCAGTACTTC
cdr3_aa: CASSSQRALQDEQYF

v_call: TRBV25-1
d_call: -
clone_size: few
j_call: TRBJ2-7
cdr3_nt: TGTGCCAGCAGTCAAAACGCCGGGACAAGGAGGAACGAGCAGTACTTC
cdr3_aa: CASSQNAGTRRNEQYF

v_call: TRBV12-3/TRBV12-4
d_call: -
clone_size: -
j_call: TRBJ1-1
cdr3_nt: TGTGCCAGCGACGGAAGGGGGGACACTGAAGCTTTCTTT
cdr3_aa: CASDGRGDTEAFF

v_call: TRBV7-2
d_call: TRBD2
clone_size: many
j_call: TRBJ2-5
cdr3_nt: TGTGCCAGCAGCCGTATGAGCGGGGATCAAGAGACCCAGTACTTC
cdr3_aa: CASSRMSGDQETQYF

v_call: TRBV2
d_call: -
clone_size: -
j_call: TRBJ1-5
cdr3_nt: TGTGCCAGCAGACTGGACAGTTTGGAGATCAATCAGCCCCAGCATTTT
cdr3_aa: CASRLDSLEINQPQHF

v_call: TRBV9
d_call: TRBD1
clone_size: -
j_call: TRBJ1-2
cdr3_nt: TGTGCCAGCAGCGCCGGGGACAGCCTTAACTATGGCTACACCTTC
cdr3_aa: CASSAGDSLNYGYTF

v_call: TRBV20-1
d_call: TRBD1
clone_size: -
j_call: TRBJ1-1
cdr3_nt: TGCAGTGCTAGTCGCGACAGGGAGACTTTCTTT
cdr3_aa: CSASRDRETFF

v_call: TRBV3-1
d_call: -
clone_size: -
j_call: TRBJ2-5
cdr3_nt: TGTGCCAGCAGCCCGGGACAAGAGACCCAGTACTTC
cdr3_aa: CASSPGQETQYF

v_call: TRBV6-5
d_call: -
clone_size: few
j_call: TRBJ2-1
cdr3_nt: TGTGCCAGCAGTTACTCTTTCCCCAGCTCACGCAATGAGCAGTTCTTC
cdr3_aa: CASSYSFPSSRNEQFF

v_call: TRBV7-9
d_call: TRBD2
clone_size: few
j_call: TRBJ2-1
cdr3_nt: TGTGCCAGCAGAACCGGGGGGGCTGGATACAATGAGCAGTTCTTC
cdr3_aa: CASRTGGAGYNEQFF

v_call: TRBV7-2
d_call: -
clone_size: -
j_call: TRBJ2-3
cdr3_nt: TGTGCCAGCAGCTATCACCGGCCCACAGATACGCAGTATTTT
cdr3_aa: CASSYHRPTDTQYF

v_call: TRBV20-1
d_call: TRBD1
clone_size: -
j_call: TRBJ2-3
cdr3_nt: TGCAGTGCTGGGGTCCCGACAGGGTCTGACACAGATACGCAGTATTTT
cdr3_aa: CSAGVPTGSDTDTQYF

v_call: TRBV4-3
d_call: -
clone_size: -
j_call: TRBJ2-1
cdr3_nt: TGCGCCAGCAGCCCGACAGGAGTTCCCTACAATGAGCAGTTCTTC
cdr3_aa: CASSPTGVPYNEQFF

v_call: TRBV5-6
d_call: -
clone_size: -
j_call: TRBJ2-5
cdr3_nt: TGTGCCAGCAGCCGGCGGGACACTCGCTACCAAGAGACCCAGTACTTC
cdr3_aa: CASSRRDTRYQETQYF

v_call: TRBV29-1
d_call: -
clone_size: -
j_call: TRBJ1-1
cdr3_nt: TGCAGCGTTGGCATAAACACTGAAGCTTTCTTT
cdr3_aa: CSVGINTEAFF

v_call: TRBV20-1
d_call: -
clone_size: -
j_call: TRBJ2-7
cdr3_nt: TGCAGTGGGTCAAAGGCCTCCTACAATGAGCAGTACTTC
cdr3_aa: CSGSKASYNEQYF

v_call: TRBV5-5
d_call: TRBD1
clone_size: -
j_call: TRBJ2-7
cdr3_nt: TGTGCCAGCAGCCGCTGGACAGGGGGCAACGAGCAGTACTTC
cdr3_aa: CASSRWTGGNEQYF

v_call: TRBV10-3
d_call: TRBD2
clone_size: few
j_call: TRBJ2-1
cdr3_nt: TGTGCCATCAGTGAAACTGGCGGGGGGAAGCAGTTCTTC
cdr3_aa: CAISETGGGKQFF

v_call: TRBV27
d_call: -
clone_size: many
j_call: TRBJ2-3
cdr3_nt: TGTGCCAGCAGTTTAAATTCCCGCACAGGGTGGGATACGCAGTATTTT
cdr3_aa: CASSLNSRTGWDTQYF

v_call: TRBV14
d_call: -
clone_size: few
j_call: TRBJ2-1
cdr3_nt: TGTGCCAGCAGCCAAGTTCTTGGGGCATCTGAGCAGTTCTTC
cdr3_aa: CASSQVLGASEQFF

v_call: TRBV3-1
d_call: TRBD2
clone_size: -
j_call: TRBJ2-7
cdr3_nt: TGTGCCAGCAGCCAAGATCCCCTAGCGGGGGGCACTACCTATCAAGAGACCCAGTGCTTC
cdr3_aa: CASSQDPLAGGTTYQETQCF

v_call: TRBV6-4
d_call: -
clone_size: -
j_call: TRBJ2-7
cdr3_nt: TGTGCCAGCAGTGACTCTGAGGGGGGGTACAATGAGCAGTACTTC
cdr3_aa: CASSDSEGGYNEQYF

v_call: TRBV18
d_call: -
clone_size: -
j_call: TRBJ2-1
cdr3_nt: TGTGCCAGCTCCCCAGCCGGGTCTAACTGCGAGCAGTTCTTC
cdr3_aa: CASSPAGSNCEQFF

v_call: TRBV4-3
d_call: TRBD1
clone_size: few
j_call: TRBJ2-4
cdr3_nt: TGCGCCAGCAGCCAAGATATGGGACAGGGTAAAAACATTCAGTACTTC
cdr3_aa: CASSQDMGQGKNIQYF